A selection of T cell receptor beta chains follows, all from one sample in a study of T cells in narcolepsy. Using immunoSEQ multiplex PCR, the repertoire was profiled, and TCRdb retains in-frame clones only, with some absent. The table has just under 35,000 clones, 75% to 90% seen once. The source material was memory (CD45RA-) CD4+ T cells from blood. These receptors were obtained from a human donor in good health. Each CDR3 is given with its conserved first and last residue. A D gene is named only where the DNA matches it firmly. Clone size is not always given. Where it is, it says once, few, many or a class for expanded clones.

d_call	v_call	clone_size	j_call	cdr3_aa	cdr3_nt
TRBD2	TRBV10-3	once	TRBJ2-1	CAAAGGYNEQFF	TGTGCCGCAGCGGGGGGGTACAATGAGCAGTTCTTC
-	TRBV5-6	-	TRBJ1-1	CASSLDWPGTEAFF	TGTGCCAGCAGCTTGGACTGGCCGGGGACTGAAGCTTTCTTT
TRBD1	TRBV28	-	TRBJ1-1	CASRPFRQGFPSTEAFF	TGTGCCAGCAGGCCTTTTCGACAGGGTTTCCCCTCGACTGAAGCTTTCTTT
-	TRBV4-3	-	TRBJ1-4	CASSQDIWGAEKLFF	TGCGCCAGCAGCCAAGATATATGGGGGGCTGAAAAACTGTTTTTT
-	TRBV28	-	TRBJ1-2	CASRKGAGKTYGYTF	TGTGCCAGCAGGAAAGGGGCCGGAAAGACCTATGGCTACACCTTC
TRBD1	TRBV5-1	-	TRBJ2-7	CASSSNVQGYEQYF	TGCGCCAGCAGCTCGAACGTACAGGGGTACGAGCAGTACTTC
TRBD1	TRBV4-2	-	TRBJ2-5	CASSRDRAKETQYF	TGTGCCAGCAGCCGCGACAGGGCGAAAGAGACCCAGTACTTC
-	TRBV9	-	TRBJ1-3	CASSRDTIASGNTIYF	TGTGCCAGCAGTCGGGACACCATTGCCTCTGGAAACACCATATATTTT
TRBD2	TRBV5-1	few	TRBJ2-1	CASSAGAGGNYNEQFF	TGCGCCAGCAGCGCGGGCGCGGGGGGGAACTACAATGAGCAGTTCTTC
-	TRBV4-3	-	TRBJ2-7	CASSAPGQRGEQYF	TGCGCCAGCAGCGCCCCGGGACAAAGAGGCGAGCAGTACTTC
TRBD1	TRBV4-2	few	TRBJ2-2	CASSRTGGGTGELFF	TGTGCCAGCAGCCGGACAGGGGGTGGCACCGGGGAGCTGTTTTTT
-	TRBV7-6	-	TRBJ1-5	CASSLGGGPSNQPQHF	TGTGCCAGCAGCTTAGGGGGGGGGCCCAGCAATCAGCCCCAGCATTTT
TRBD1	TRBV9	-	TRBJ1-4	CASSGGTAYEKLFF	TGTGCCAGCAGCGGGGGGACAGCATATGAAAAACTGTTTTTT
TRBD2	TRBV9	-	TRBJ2-1	CASSVAGLAGGLTYNEQFF	TGTGCCAGCAGCGTAGCGGGGCTAGCGGGGGGCCTTACCTACAATGAGCAGTTCTTC
-	TRBV7-9	-	TRBJ2-7	CASSPSSYEQYF	TGTGCCAGCAGCCCTAGCTCCTACGAGCAGTACTTC
-	TRBV28	-	TRBJ2-2	CASSLLGASRSTGELFF	TGTGCCAGCAGTTTGCTCGGGGCGTCGAGGAGCACCGGGGAGCTGTTTTTT
-	TRBV7-9	-	TRBJ1-1	CASSLRENLNTEAFF	TGTGCCAGCAGCTTGCGGGAGAACTTGAACACTGAAGCTTTCTTT
-	TRBV10-3	-	TRBJ1-2	CAISDSGRDYGYTF	TGTGCCATCAGTGATTCCGGGAGGGACTATGGCTACACCTTC
TRBD1	TRBV19	-	TRBJ2-7	CASSPMGQVYEQYF	TGTGCCAGTAGTCCGATGGGACAGGTATACGAGCAGTACTTC
TRBD2	TRBV7-2	-	TRBJ2-2	CASSTRRLGLAENTGELFF	TGTGCCAGCAGCACTCGCCGACTGGGACTAGCGGAGAACACCGGGGAGCTGTTTTTT
-	TRBV28	-	TRBJ2-1	CASSPTGGLAGATNINEQFF	TGTGCCAGCAGCCCAACAGGGGGCCTAGCGGGAGCCACGAATATCAATGAGCAGTTCTTC
-	TRBV5-1	-	TRBJ2-7	CASSFTGTTLEYF	TGCGCCAGCAGTTTTACCGGGACGACCCTGGAGTACTTC
-	TRBV5-5	-	TRBJ1-5	CASSLKRWGTQHF	TGTGCCAGCAGCCTGAAGAGGTGGGGGACCCAGCATTTT
TRBD1	TRBV5-4	-	TRBJ2-7	CASSIRSGQGGYEQYF	TGTGCCAGCAGCATTAGGTCTGGACAGGGCGGCTACGAGCAGTACTTC
-	TRBV6-1	-	TRBJ1-5	CASSWDGNNNQPQHF	TGTGCCAGCAGCTGGGACGGAAATAACAATCAGCCCCAGCATTTT
TRBD2	TRBV18	-	TRBJ2-5	CASSPGLAGETQYF	TGTGCCAGCTCACCGGGACTAGCGGGGGAGACCCAGTACTTC
-	TRBV6-6	-	TRBJ1-3	CASSYSTDIVNTIYF	TGTGCCAGCAGTTACTCAACGGACATTGTGAACACCATATATTTT
-	TRBV5-4	-	TRBJ2-7	CASSLGSSYEQYF	TGTGCCAGCAGCTTAGGGTCGTCCTACGAGCAGTACTTC